These 8 T cell receptor beta chains share one sample of origin, sequenced in a study of shared clonotypes between healthy human individuals. Positively selected for CCR7, the CD45RO-negative cells used as naive CD8 cells excluded terminally differentiated effector memory CD45RA+ cells. The protocol was immunoSEQ multiplex PCR, while the TCRdb copy is restricted to in-frame clones and leaves out a portion. This table has roughly 850,000 clones, about 97% appearing once. The sequenced sample consisted of naive CD8+ T cells sorted from blood. These receptor sequences come from a man aged 25-45 years in good health.

CDR3: CTSSQDRTSGRRREQYF. The CDR3 DNA sequence: TGCACCAGCAGCCAAGATAGGACGAGCGGGAGGAGACGGGAGCAGTACTTC. The rearrangement joins TRBV1 to TRBJ2-7; the table assigns TRBD2, which was not confirmed against the DNA. TRBV1 is a known pseudogene. This CDR3 has 17 residues.

The chain uses TRBV9 and TRBJ2-1; 7 nucleotides match TRBD2. The CDR3 totals 18 residues. Trimming at V came to 0 bases and at J to 7 bases, leaving 16 bases not matched to a gene. CDR1 and CDR2 (germline): SGDLS, YYNGEE. The CDR3 spells CASSVGKLVGGHGNEQFF. In nucleotides, the CDR3 is TGTGCCAGCAGCGTAGGGAAGCTTGTGGGAGGGCATGGGAATGAGCAGTTCTTC.

This rearrangement joins TRBV27 to TRBJ2-7; D is uncertain. The CDR3 runs to 13 residues. The V gene lost 6 bases and the J gene lost 7 bases, with 16 bases spanning the gap. CDR1 and CDR2 (germline): MNHEY, SMNVEV (reference sequence). The CDR3 reads CASSEQSPREQYF. CDR3 bases: TGTGCCAGCAGCGAACAGTCCCCTAGGGAGCAGTACTTC.

The chain carries TRBV6-1 and TRBJ2-7, with D hard to call. CDR1 is MNHNS and CDR2 is SASEGT in the germline V gene. V dropped 6 bases and J dropped 4 bases, with 16 bases sitting between them. The CDR3 is made up of 14 amino acids. CDR3 nucleotides: TGTGCCAGCAGCTTAGCCGCCTCCGCATACGAGCAGTACTTC. Amino acid sequence: CASSLAASAYEQYF.

The chain joins TRBV25-1 to TRBJ2-7; 12 positions match TRBD2. Looked up from germline, CDR1 is MGHDK and CDR2 is SYGVNS. The J segment lost 12 bases and the V segment lost 3 bases, leaving 9 bases of the junction unmatched. This CDR3 region has 14 residues. The CDR3 nucleotides read TGTGCCAGCAGTGATCCGACTAGCGGGAGCGGTCCGTACTTC. Protein: CASSDPTSGSGPYF.

The chain joins TRBV27 to TRBJ2-7; 8 nucleotides line up with TRBD2. From germline, CDR1 is MNHEY and CDR2 SMNVEV (reference sequence). This CDR3 is built from 17 residues. With V trimmed by 1 base and J by 0 bases, 8 bases remained unmatched. CDR3 coding DNA: TGTGCCAGCAGTTTATGGGGTATGAGCGGGAGCTCCTACGAGCAGTACTTC. It is translated as CASSLWGMSGSSYEQYF.

The chain combines TRBV10-3 with TRBJ2-3; TRBD2 matches 10 bases. V dropped 4 bases and J dropped 3; count of bases not matched to a gene: 10. Germline V gives CDR1 ENHRY, CDR2 SYGVKD. There are 17 residues in the CDR3. The CDR3 DNA reads TGTGCCATCAGTGTACGAGCGGGAGGGCCCTCGACAGATACGCAGTATTTT. The encoded protein is CAISVRAGGPSTDTQYF.

V is TRBV5-1 and J is TRBJ2-2, with D uncertain. The CDR3 length is 16 residues. CDR1 SGHRS and CDR2 YFSETQ come from the germline V gene. With 6 bases removed from V and 0 bases from J, the gap between germline ends came to 15 bases. This chain's CDR3 is CASTILDPSNTGELFF. The CDR3 nucleotides are TGCGCCAGCACCATCCTGGACCCCTCGAACACCGGGGAGCTGTTTTTT.